Below, 2 T cell receptor beta chains from the same sample are listed, as sequenced in a study of cytotoxic CD8 clonotypes in ibrutinib-treated CLL. TCRdb keeps only in-frame clones here, not all; method: immunoSEQ multiplex PCR. The sample lists some 200,000 clones; approximately 79% were seen once. This material consisted of PBMCs, taken after 12 months of ibrutinib treatment. These TCRs come from a human donor with chronic lymphocytic leukemia.

The chain carries TRBV11-2 and TRBJ2-5; D uncertain. Germline CDR1 is SGHAT and CDR2 is FQNNGV. The CDR3 length is 14 residues. The ends were cut back, 1 base at V and 1 base at J, with 7 bases in the middle. The CDR3 DNA reads as TGTGCCAGCAGCTTAGGACCAGCCCAAGAGACCCAGTACTTC. This codes for CASSLGPAQETQYF.

The V call is TRBV18, the J call TRBJ2-7; 8 bases fit TRBD1. CDR3 size: 14 residues. Germline-derived CDR1 and CDR2 are KGHSH and LQKENI. J lost 3 bases, V lost 6 bases, and 7 bases had no gene match. CDR3 in DNA: TGTGCCAGCTCCCGGGACAGGACAAACTACGAGCAGTACTTC. This codes for CASSRDRTNYEQYF.